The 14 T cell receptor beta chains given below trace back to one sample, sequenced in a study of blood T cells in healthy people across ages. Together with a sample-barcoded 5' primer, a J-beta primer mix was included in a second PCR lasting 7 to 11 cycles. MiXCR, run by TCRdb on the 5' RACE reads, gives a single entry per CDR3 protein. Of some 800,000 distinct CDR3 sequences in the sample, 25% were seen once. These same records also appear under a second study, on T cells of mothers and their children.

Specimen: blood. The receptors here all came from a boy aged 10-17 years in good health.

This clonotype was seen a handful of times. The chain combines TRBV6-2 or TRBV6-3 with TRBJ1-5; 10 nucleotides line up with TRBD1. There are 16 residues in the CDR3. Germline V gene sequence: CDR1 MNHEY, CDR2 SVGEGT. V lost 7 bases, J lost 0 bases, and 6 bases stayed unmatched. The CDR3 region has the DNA TGTGCCAGCACCCGGACAGGGGGTAATAGCAATCAGCCCCAGCATTTT. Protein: CASTRTGGNSNQPQHF.

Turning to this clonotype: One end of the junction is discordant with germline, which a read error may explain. The CDR3 DNA follows: TGTGCCAACAGTTCCAATGGTTACGTCGAGCAGTACTTC. It translates to CANSSNGYVEQYF. The chain employs TRBV6-2 or TRBV6-3 and TRBJ2-7; D is ambiguous. The CDR3 spans 13 residues. The germline CDR1 and CDR2 sequences are MNHEY and SVGEGT.

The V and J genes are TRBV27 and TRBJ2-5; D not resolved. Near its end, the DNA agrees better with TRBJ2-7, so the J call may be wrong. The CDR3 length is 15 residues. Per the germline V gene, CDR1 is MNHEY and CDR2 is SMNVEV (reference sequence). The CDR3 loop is CASSFGPSILDEQYF. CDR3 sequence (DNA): TGTGCCAGCAGTTTTGGCCCCTCGATCCTCGACGAGCAGTACTTC.

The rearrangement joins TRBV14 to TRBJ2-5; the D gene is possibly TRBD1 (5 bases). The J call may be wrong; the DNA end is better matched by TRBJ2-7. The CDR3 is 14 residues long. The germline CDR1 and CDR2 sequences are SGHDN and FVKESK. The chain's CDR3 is CASSQMTRVDEQYF. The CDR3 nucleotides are TGTGCCAGCAGCCAAATGACCAGGGTGGACGAGCAGTACTTC.

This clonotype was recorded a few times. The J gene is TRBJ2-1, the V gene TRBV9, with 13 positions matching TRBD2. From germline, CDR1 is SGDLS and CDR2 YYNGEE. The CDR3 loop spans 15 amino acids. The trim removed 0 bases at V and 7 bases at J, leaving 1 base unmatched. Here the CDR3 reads CASSVELAGGNEQFF. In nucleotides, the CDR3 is TGTGCCAGCAGCGTAGAACTAGCGGGAGGGAATGAGCAGTTCTTC.

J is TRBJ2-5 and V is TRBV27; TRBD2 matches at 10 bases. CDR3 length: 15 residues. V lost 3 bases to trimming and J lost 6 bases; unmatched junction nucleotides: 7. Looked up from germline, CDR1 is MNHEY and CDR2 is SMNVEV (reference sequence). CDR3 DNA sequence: TGTGCCAGCAGTTTCGGCCTAGCGGGAGTCAAGACCCAGTACTTC. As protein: CASSFGLAGVKTQYF.

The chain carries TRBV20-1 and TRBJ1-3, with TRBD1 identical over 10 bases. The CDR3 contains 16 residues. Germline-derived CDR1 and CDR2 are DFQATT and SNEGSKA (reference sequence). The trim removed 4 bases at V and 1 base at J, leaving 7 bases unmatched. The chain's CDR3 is CSAMPGQGVSGNTIYF. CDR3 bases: TGCAGTGCTATGCCCGGACAGGGGGTTTCTGGAAACACCATATATTTT.

For the CDR3, the DNA is TGTGCCAGCAGGCCCGGTGGTATCTACGAGCAGTACTTC. This sequence encodes CASRPGGIYEQYF. The chain joins TRBV27 to TRBJ2-7; D is ambiguous. CDR3 length equals 13 residues. Germline CDR1 and CDR2: MNHEY and SMNVEV (reference sequence). Trimming left V 6 bases short and J 3 bases short, with 12 bases between.

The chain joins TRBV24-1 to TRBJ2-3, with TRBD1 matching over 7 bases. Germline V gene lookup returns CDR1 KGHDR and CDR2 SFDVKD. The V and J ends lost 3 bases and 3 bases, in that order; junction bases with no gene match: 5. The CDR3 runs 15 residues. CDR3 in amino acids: CATSDPRQGTDTQYF. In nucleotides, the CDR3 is TGTGCCACCAGTGATCCACGACAGGGTACAGATACGCAGTATTTT.

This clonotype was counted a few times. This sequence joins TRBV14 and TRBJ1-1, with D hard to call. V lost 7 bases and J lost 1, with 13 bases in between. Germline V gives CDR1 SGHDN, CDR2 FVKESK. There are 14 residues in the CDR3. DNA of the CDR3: TGTGCCAGCACCGAAAGCCACCCGAACACTGAAGCTTTCTTT. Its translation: CASTESHPNTEAFF.

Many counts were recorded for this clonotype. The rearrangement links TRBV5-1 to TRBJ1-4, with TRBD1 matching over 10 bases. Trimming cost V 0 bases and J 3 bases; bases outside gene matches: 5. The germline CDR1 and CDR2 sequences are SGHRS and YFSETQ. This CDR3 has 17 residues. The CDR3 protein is CASSLAGGTGANEKLFF. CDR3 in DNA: TGCGCCAGCAGCTTGGCCGGGGGGACAGGGGCTAATGAAAAACTGTTTTTT.

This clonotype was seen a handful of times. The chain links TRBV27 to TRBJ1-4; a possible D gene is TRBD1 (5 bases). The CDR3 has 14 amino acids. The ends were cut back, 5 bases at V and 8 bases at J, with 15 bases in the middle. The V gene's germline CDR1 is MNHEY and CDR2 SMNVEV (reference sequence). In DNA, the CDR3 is TGTGCCAGCAGTCCAACGACAGCTTCGGAAAAACTGTTTTTT. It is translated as CASSPTTASEKLFF. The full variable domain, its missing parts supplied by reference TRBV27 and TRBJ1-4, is EAQVTQNPRYLITVTGKKLTVTCSQNMNHEYMSWYRQDPGLGLRQIYYSMNVEVTDKGDVPEGYKVSRKEKRNFPLILESPSPNQTSLYFCASSPTTASEKLFFGSGTQLSVL.

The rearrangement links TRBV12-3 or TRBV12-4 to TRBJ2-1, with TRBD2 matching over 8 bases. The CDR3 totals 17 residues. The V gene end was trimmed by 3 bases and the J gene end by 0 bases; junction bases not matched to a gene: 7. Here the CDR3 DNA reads TGTGCCAGCAGTTTCGGGGGACGGGGGGGCTCCTACAATGAGCAGTTCTTC. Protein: CASSFGGRGGSYNEQFF.

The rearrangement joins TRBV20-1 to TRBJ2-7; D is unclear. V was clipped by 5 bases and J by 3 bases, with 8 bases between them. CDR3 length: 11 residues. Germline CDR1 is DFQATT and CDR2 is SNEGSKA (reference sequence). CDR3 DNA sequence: TGCAGTGCTGTAAGGGACTACGAGCAGTACTTC. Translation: CSAVRDYEQYF.